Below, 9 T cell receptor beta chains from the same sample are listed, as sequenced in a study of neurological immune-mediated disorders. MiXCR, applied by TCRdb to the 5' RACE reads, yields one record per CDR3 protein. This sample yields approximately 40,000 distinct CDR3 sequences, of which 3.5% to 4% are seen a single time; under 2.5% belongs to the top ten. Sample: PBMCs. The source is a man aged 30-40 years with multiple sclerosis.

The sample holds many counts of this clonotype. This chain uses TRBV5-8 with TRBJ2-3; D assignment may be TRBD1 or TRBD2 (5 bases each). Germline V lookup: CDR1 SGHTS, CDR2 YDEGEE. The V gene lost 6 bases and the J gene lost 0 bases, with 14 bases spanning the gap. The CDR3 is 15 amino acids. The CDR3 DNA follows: TGTGCCAGCAACATGTTGGGGGTTAGCACAGATACGCAGTATTTT. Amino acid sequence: CASNMLGVSTDTQYF.

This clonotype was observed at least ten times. The CDR3 nucleotides are TGTGCCAGCAGCCAAGATCGGGCAGGGAACACCGGGGAGCTGTTTTTT. It translates to CASSQDRAGNTGELFF. The rearrangement joins TRBV3-1 to TRBJ2-2; D is undetermined. V lost 0 bases to trimming and J lost 1 base, with 9 bases between them. Germline V gene data show CDR1 as LGHDT and CDR2 as YNNKEL (reference sequence). The CDR3 extends over 16 amino acids.

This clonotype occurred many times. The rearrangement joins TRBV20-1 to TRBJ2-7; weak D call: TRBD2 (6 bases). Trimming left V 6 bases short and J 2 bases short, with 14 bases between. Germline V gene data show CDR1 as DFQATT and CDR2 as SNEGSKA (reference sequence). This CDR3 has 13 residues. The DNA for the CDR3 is TGCAGTGCCGGAGGGACGGTAGCCTACGAGCAGTACTTC. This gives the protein CSAGGTVAYEQYF.

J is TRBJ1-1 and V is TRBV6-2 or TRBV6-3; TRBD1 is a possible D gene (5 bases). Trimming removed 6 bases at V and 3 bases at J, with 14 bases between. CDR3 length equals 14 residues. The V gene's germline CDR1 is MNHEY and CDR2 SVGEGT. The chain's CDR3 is CASSSDDSYTEAFF. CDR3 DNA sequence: TGTGCCAGCAGCTCGGACGACAGTTACACTGAAGCTTTCTTT.

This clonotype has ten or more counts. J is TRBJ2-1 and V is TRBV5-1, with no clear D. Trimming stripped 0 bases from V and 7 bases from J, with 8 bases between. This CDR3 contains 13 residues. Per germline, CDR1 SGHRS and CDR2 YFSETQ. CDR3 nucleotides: TGCGCCAGCAGCTTGGAAGTCTTTAATGAGCAGTTCTTC. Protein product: CASSLEVFNEQFF.

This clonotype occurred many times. The CDR3 DNA is TGCAGTGCTAGAAGTCCCCTTGGCACCTACAATGAGCAGTTCTTC. This encodes CSARSPLGTYNEQFF. The V call is TRBV20-1, the J call TRBJ2-1; D is undetermined. Trimming removed 2 bases at V and 2 bases at J, with 13 bases between. This CDR3 is built from 15 residues. Germline V lookup: CDR1 DFQATT, CDR2 SNEGSKA (reference sequence).

The CDR3 here is CSARYHRVSDTEAFF. In DNA form, the CDR3 reads TGCAGTGCTAGGTATCACAGGGTTTCTGACACTGAAGCTTTCTTT. The chain couples TRBV20-1 to TRBJ1-1; possible D gene TRBD1, 6 bases. V was clipped by 3 bases and J by 3 bases, with 17 bases between them. CDR3 size: 15 residues. Germline values: CDR1 DFQATT, CDR2 SNEGSKA (reference sequence).

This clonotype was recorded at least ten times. The DNA for the CDR3 is TGTGCCAGCAGACCGGACAGGGACTATGGCTACACCTTC. Translating gives CASRPDRDYGYTF. This chain connects TRBV5-6 to TRBJ1-2, with 8 bases identical to TRBD1. V lost 5 bases, J lost 3 bases, and 3 bases stayed unmatched. This CDR3 has 13 amino acids. Germline lookup yields CDR1 SGHDT and CDR2 YYEEEE.

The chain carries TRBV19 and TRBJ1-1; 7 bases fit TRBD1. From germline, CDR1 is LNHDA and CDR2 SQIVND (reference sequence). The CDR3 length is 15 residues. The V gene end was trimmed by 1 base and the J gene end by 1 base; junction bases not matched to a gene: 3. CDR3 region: CASSIGGTANTEAFF. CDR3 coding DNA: TGTGCCAGTAGTATAGGTGGGACAGCGAACACTGAAGCTTTCTTT.